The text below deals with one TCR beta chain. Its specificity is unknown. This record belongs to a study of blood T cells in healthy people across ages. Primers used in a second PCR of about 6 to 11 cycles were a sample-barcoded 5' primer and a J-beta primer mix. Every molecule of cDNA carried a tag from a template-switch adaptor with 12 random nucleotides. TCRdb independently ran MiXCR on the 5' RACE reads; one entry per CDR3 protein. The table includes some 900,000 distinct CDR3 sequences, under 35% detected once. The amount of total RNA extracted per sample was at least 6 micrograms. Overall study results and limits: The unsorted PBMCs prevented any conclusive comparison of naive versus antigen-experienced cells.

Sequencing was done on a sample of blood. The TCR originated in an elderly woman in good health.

DNA for the CDR3: TGCAGTGCTACGATGGCAGATACGCAGTATTTT. Translating gives CSATMADTQYF. The rearrangement links TRBV20-1 to TRBJ2-3; D is undetermined. The germline V gene has CDR1 DFQATT and CDR2 SNEGSKA (reference sequence). The CDR3 consists of 11 residues. Trimming pared 4 bases from V and 4 bases from J, leaving 6 bases between.